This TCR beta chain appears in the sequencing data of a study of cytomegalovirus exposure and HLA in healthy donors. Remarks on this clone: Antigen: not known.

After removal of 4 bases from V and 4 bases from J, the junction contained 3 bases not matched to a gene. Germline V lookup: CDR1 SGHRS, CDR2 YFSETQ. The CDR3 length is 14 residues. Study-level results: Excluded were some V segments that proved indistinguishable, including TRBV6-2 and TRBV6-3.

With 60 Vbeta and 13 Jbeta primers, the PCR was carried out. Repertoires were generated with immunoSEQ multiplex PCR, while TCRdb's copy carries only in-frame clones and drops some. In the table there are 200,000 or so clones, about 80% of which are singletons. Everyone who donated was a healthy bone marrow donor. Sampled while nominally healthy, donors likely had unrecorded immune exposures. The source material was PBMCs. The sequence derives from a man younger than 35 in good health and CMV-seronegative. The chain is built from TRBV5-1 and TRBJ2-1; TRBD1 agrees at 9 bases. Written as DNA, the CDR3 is TGCGCCAGCAGCGGGGGGACAGGGTACAATGAGCAGTTCTTC. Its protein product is CASSGGTGYNEQFF.